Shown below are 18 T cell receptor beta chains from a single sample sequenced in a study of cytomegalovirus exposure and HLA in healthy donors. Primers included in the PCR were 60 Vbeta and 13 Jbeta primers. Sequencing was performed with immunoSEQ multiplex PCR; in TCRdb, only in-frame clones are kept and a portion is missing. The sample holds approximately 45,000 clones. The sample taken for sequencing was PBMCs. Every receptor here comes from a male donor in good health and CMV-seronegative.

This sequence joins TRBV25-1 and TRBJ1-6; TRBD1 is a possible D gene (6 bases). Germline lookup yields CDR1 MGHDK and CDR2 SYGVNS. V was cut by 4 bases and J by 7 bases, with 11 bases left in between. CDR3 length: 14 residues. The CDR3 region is CASSGTGRNSPLHF. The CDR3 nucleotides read TGTGCCAGCAGTGGCACAGGGCGGAATTCACCCCTCCACTTT.

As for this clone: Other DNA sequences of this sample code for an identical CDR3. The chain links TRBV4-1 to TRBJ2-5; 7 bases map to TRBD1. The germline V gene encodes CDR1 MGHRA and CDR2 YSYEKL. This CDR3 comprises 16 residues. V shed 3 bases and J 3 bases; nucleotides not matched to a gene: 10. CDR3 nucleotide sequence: TGCGCCAGCAGCCAGACCGGACAGGTAGGGGAAGAGACCCAGTACTTC. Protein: CASSQTGQVGEETQYF.

In nucleotides, the CDR3 is TGTGCCTCCCCGGACAAGGGCTCCTACAATGAGCAGTTCTTC. Amino acids: CASPDKGSYNEQFF. The J gene is TRBJ2-1, the V gene TRBV30, with D perhaps TRBD1 (5 bases). Germline V lookup: CDR1 GTSNPN, CDR2 SVGIG (reference sequence). V was shortened by 7 bases and J by 0 bases, with 13 bases between the two germline ends. The CDR3 loop spans 14 amino acids.

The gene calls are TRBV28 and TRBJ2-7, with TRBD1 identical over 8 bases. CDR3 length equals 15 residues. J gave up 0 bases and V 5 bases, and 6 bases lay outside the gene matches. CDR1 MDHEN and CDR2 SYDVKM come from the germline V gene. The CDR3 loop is CASSPPGQDSYEQYF. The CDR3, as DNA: TGTGCCAGCAGTCCGCCGGGACAGGACTCCTACGAGCAGTACTTC.

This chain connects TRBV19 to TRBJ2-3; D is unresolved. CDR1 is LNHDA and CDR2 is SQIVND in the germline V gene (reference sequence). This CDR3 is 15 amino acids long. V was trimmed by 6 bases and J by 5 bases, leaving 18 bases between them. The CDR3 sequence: CASSGRRTLGDTQYF. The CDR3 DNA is TGTGCCAGTAGCGGCCGTCGCACGCTAGGAGATACGCAGTATTTT.

Here the CDR3 reads CASSLEGGLTEAFF. Written as DNA, the CDR3 is TGCGCCAGCAGCTTGGAAGGGGGCCTCACTGAAGCTTTCTTT. The chain has TRBV5-1 and TRBJ1-1; 7 nucleotides agree with TRBD1. The CDR3 length is 14 residues. The trim removed 0 bases at V and 4 bases at J, leaving 3 bases unmatched. Looked up from germline, CDR1 is SGHRS and CDR2 is YFSETQ.

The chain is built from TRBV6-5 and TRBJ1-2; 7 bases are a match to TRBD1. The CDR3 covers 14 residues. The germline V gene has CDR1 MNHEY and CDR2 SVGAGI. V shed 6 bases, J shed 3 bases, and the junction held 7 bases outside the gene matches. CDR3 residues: CASSPPGQYYGYTF. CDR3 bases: TGTGCCAGCAGCCCCCCGGGACAGTACTATGGCTACACCTTC.

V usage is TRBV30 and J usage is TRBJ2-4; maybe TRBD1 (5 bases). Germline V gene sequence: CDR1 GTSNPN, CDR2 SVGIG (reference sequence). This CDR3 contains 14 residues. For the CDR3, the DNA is TGTGCTCGAAAGGGCCAGGGATCGGGAAACATTCAGTACTTC. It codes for CARKGQGSGNIQYF. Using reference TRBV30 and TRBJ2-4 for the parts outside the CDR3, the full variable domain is SQTIHQWPATLVQPVGSPLSLECTVEGTSNPNLYWYRQAAGRGLQLLFYSVGIGQISSEVPQNLSASRPQDRQFILSSKKLLLSDSGFYLCARKGQGSGNIQYFGAGTRLSVL.

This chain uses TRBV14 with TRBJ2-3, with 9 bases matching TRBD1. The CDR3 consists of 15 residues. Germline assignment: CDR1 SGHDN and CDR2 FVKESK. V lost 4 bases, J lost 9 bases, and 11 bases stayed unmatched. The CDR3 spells CASSRGTGQPRTQYF. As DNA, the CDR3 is TGTGCCAGCAGCCGCGGGACAGGGCAGCCGAGGACGCAGTATTTT.

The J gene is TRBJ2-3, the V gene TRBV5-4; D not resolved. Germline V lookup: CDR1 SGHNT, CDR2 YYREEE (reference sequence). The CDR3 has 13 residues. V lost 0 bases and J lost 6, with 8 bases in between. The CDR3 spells CASSLGDGDTQYF. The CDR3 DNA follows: TGTGCCAGCAGCTTGGGAGATGGTGATACGCAGTATTTT. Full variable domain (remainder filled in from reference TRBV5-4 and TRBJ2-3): ETGVTQSPTHLIKTRGQQVTLRCSSQSGHNTVSWYQQALGQGPQFIFQYYREEENGRGNFPPRFSGLQFPNYSSELNVNALELDDSALYLCASSLGDGDTQYFGPGTRLTVL.

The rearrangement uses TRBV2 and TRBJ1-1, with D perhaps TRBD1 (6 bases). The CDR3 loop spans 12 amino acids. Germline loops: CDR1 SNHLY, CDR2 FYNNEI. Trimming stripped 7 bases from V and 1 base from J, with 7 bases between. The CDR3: CASIQGNTEAFF. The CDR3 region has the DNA TGTGCCAGCATACAGGGGAACACTGAAGCTTTCTTT.

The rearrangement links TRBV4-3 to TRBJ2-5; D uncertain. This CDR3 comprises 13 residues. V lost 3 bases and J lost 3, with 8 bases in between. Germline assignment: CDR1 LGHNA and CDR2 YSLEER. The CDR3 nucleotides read TGCGCCAGCAGCCATAACAGAAAAGAGACCCAGTACTTC. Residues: CASSHNRKETQYF.

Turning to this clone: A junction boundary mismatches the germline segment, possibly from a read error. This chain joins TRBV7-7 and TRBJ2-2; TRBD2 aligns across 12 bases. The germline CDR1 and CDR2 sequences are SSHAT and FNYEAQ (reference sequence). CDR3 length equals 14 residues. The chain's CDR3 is CASSLVLAGGELFF. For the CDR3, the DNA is TGTGCTAGCAGCTTAGTACTAGCGGGAGGCGAGCTGTTTTTT.

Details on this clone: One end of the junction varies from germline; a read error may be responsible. This CDR3 is CAWSVPNPAGSDNEQFF. CDR3 in DNA: TGTGCCTGGAGTGTACCCAACCCAGCGGGCTCCGACAATGAGCAGTTCTTC. The V call is TRBV30, the J call TRBJ2-1; maybe TRBD2 (6 bases). CDR3 length: 17 amino acids. The germline V gene has CDR1 GTSNPN and CDR2 SVGIG (reference sequence).

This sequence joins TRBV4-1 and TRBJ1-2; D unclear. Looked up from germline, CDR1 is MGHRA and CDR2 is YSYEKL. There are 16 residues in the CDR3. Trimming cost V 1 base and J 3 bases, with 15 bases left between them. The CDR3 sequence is CASSQAVSAGYYGYTF. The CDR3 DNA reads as TGCGCCAGCAGCCAAGCCGTCTCGGCGGGCTACTATGGCTACACCTTC.

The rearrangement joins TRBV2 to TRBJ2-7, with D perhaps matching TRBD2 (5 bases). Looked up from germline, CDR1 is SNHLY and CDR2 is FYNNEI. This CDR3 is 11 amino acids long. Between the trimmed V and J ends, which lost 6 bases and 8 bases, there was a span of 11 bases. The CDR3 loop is CASSARGQQYF. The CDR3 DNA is TGTGCCAGCAGCGCGCGAGGGCAGCAGTACTTC.

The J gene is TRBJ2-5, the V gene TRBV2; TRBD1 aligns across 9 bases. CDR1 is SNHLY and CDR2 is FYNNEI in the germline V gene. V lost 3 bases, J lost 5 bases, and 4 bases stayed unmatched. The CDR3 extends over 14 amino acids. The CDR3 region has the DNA TGTGCCAGCAGTGAGGACAGGGGATGGGAGACCCAGTACTTC. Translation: CASSEDRGWETQYF.

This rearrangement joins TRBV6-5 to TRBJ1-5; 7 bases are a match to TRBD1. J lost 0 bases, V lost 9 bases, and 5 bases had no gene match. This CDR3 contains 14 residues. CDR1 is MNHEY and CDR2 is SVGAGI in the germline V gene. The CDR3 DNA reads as TGTGCCAGTTCCAGGGGGAATAGCAATCAGCCCCAGCATTTT. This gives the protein CASSRGNSNQPQHF.